This T cell receptor (beta chain) was observed in a study of memory CD4+ T cells and cytomegalovirus serostatus. Points from the study as a whole: Suggested: most of the CMV-linked TCR signature lies in CD4+ memory cells.

In regard to this clone: The antigen is not known.

V lost 8 bases, J lost 5 bases, and 10 bases lay in between. The germline gives CDR1 MDHEN, CDR2 SYDVKM. The CDR3 is 12 amino acids. Single viable CD3+CD4+CD8-CD45RO+ cells were sorted as the memory CD4+ T cells. The protocol was immunoSEQ multiplex PCR, while the TCRdb copy is restricted to in-frame clones and leaves out a portion. The table includes roughly 45,000 clones, around 80% detected once. Sequencing was performed on memory CD4+ T cells from blood. The receptor's source is an adult in good health and CMV-seronegative. The chain employs TRBV28 and TRBJ1-5; D perhaps matches TRBD1 (6 bases). CDR3 amino acids: CASRDTYQPQHF. In DNA, the CDR3 is TGTGCCAGCCGGGACACTTATCAGCCCCAGCATTTT. Together with reference TRBV28 and TRBJ1-5, the CDR3 gives the full variable domain: DVKVTQSSRYLVKRTGEKVFLECVQDMDHENMFWYRQDPGLGLRLIYFSYDVKMKEKGDIPEGYSVSREKKERFSLILESASTNQTSMYLCASRDTYQPQHFGDGTRLSIL.